This T cell receptor (beta chain) was documented in a study of cytomegalovirus exposure and HLA in healthy donors. Comment on this clone: Antigen: not known.

The CDR3 is 15 amino acids. Germline V gene sequence: CDR1 SGHTA, CDR2 FQGNSA. V shed 4 bases and J 5 bases; nucleotides not matched to a gene: 7. Study findings and constraints: No immune exposure information besides CMV serostatus was available. The listing of 150 to 200 TCR beta chains classed them as cytomegalovirus-associated.

Primers included in the PCR were 60 Vbeta and 13 Jbeta primers. TCRdb's table, derived via immunoSEQ multiplex PCR, lists solely in-frame clones and lacks some. This sample has approximately 120,000 clones, with 77% found just once. This chain joins TRBV7-2 and TRBJ2-2; 7 positions agree with TRBD1. Sequenced material: PBMCs. The TCR sequence derives from a man between 40 and 49 years old in good health and CMV-seropositive. CDR3 DNA sequence: TGTGCCAGCAGCTCCGAAATGACAGGGACCGGGGAGCTGTTTTTT. Encoded protein: CASSSEMTGTGELFF.